This entry lists 12 T cell receptor beta chains sequenced from one sample in a study of T cell responses to AZD1222 COVID-19 vaccine. The data were produced by immunoSEQ multiplex PCR, yet TCRdb's version contains in-frame clones alone and is incomplete. The data hold 160,000 or so clones, with 75% to 95% observed a single time. This material consisted of peripheral blood, taken on day 0 of AZD1222 vaccination. The receptors shown here come from an adult in good health.

The rearrangement links TRBV12-3 or TRBV12-4 to TRBJ1-4, with D unresolved. The CDR3 runs 12 residues. The V end was cut by 3 bases, the J end by 8 bases, with 7 bases between. CDR3 DNA sequence: TGTGCCAGCAGTTTTCTTCCCGAAAAACTGTTTTTT. Translating gives CASSFLPEKLFF.

The rearrangement uses TRBV19 and TRBJ2-7; 7 nucleotides match TRBD1. The V and J ends lost 1 base and 5 bases, in that order; junction bases with no gene match: 5. The germline gives CDR1 LNHDA, CDR2 SQIVND (reference sequence). CDR3 length: 14 residues. The CDR3 spells CASSIGQGSNEQYF. The CDR3, as DNA: TGTGCCAGTAGTATAGGACAGGGTTCTAACGAGCAGTACTTC.

The chain recombines TRBV5-4 with TRBJ1-1, with D hard to call. Germline CDR1 SGHNT, CDR2 YYREEE (reference sequence). This CDR3 spans 13 amino acids. The V and J ends lost 5 bases and 1 base respectively, with 9 bases between them. As DNA, the CDR3 is TGTGCCAGCAGTCGGCCCCCGAACACTGAAGCTTTCTTT. Amino acid sequence: CASSRPPNTEAFF.

V gene TRBV20-1 combines with J gene TRBJ2-1; D gene uncertain. V was shortened by 4 bases and J by 9 bases, with 10 bases between the two germline ends. Germline CDR1 is DFQATT and CDR2 is SNEGSKA (reference sequence). This CDR3 has 11 residues. CDR3 coding DNA: TGCAGTGCTACACCCGAGGTTGAGCAGTTCTTC. It yields the protein CSATPEVEQFF.

The CDR3 DNA follows: TGTGCCAGCAGTTACGTCGGGTTCTACGAGCAGTACTTC. Its protein product is CASSYVGFYEQYF. J is TRBJ2-7 and V is TRBV6-2 or TRBV6-3; no clear D. The germline CDR1 and CDR2 sequences are MNHEY and SVGEGT. V lost 2 bases to trimming and J lost 3 bases, with 8 bases between them. The length of the CDR3 is 13 residues.

V is TRBV27 and J is TRBJ2-7; no clear D. The V and J ends lost 6 bases and 4 bases respectively, with 10 bases between them. This CDR3 comprises 12 residues. Germline lookup yields CDR1 MNHEY and CDR2 SMNVEV (reference sequence). CDR3 nucleotide sequence: TGTGCCAGCAGCTCGCTTGGGTACGAGCAGTACTTC. It specifies CASSSLGYEQYF.

The rearrangement uses TRBV5-1 and TRBJ2-1, with unresolved D. V lost 5 bases to trimming and J lost 4 bases, with 13 bases between them. Germline V gene sequence: CDR1 SGHRS, CDR2 YFSETQ. The CDR3 sequence is 14 residues long. The CDR3 protein is CASRTSEKYNEQFF. The DNA for the CDR3 is TGCGCCAGCAGAACGAGCGAGAAATACAATGAGCAGTTCTTC.

This clone was detected once. V gene TRBV4-1 combines with J gene TRBJ1-2; D not certain. The CDR3 is 13 amino acids. The V end lost 0 bases, the J end lost 8 bases, and 10 bases lay between the germline ends. CDR1 is MGHRA, CDR2 YSYEKL, per germline. This CDR3 is CASSQDFKQGYTF. The CDR3 coding sequence is TGCGCCAGCAGCCAAGATTTTAAGCAGGGCTACACCTTC.

This rearrangement joins TRBV6-5 to TRBJ2-7; D is unresolved. V lost 8 bases and J lost 0, with 5 bases in between. The germline CDR1 and CDR2 sequences are MNHEY and SVGAGI. The CDR3 totals 11 residues. The CDR3 nucleotides are TGTGCCAGCGGGGTCTCCTACGAGCAGTACTTC. This codes for CASGVSYEQYF.

This clone came up a few times. The chain employs TRBV6-2 or TRBV6-3 and TRBJ2-1, with D perhaps TRBD1 (6 bases). Germline V gene sequence: CDR1 MNHEY, CDR2 SVGEGT. The CDR3 has 13 amino acids. The V and J ends lost 6 bases and 4 bases respectively, with 10 bases between them. CDR3 in DNA: TGTGCCAGCAGCCTACAGGGATACAATGAGCAGTTCTTC. It translates to CASSLQGYNEQFF.

This clone has just one count. This chain links TRBV27 with TRBJ1-2; 11 nucleotides match TRBD1. Germline values: CDR1 MNHEY, CDR2 SMNVEV (reference sequence). With V trimmed by 6 bases and J by 4 bases, 7 bases remained unmatched. The CDR3 contains 15 residues. The CDR3 loop reads CASRLGQGASYGYTF. CDR3 nucleotide sequence: TGTGCCAGCAGGTTAGGACAGGGGGCGTCCTATGGCTACACCTTC.

The rearrangement joins TRBV6-5 to TRBJ2-7; 7 nucleotides line up with TRBD1. The trim removed 6 bases at V and 0 bases at J, leaving 8 bases unmatched. CDR3 length: 15 residues. Per germline, CDR1 MNHEY and CDR2 SVGAGI. CDR3 loop: CASRVDRLLSYEQYF. CDR3 nucleotide sequence: TGTGCCAGCAGAGTGGACAGGCTTCTCTCCTACGAGCAGTACTTC.